This T cell receptor (beta chain) was obtained from a study of T cell responses to AZD1222 COVID-19 vaccine. Assay: immunoSEQ multiplex PCR; the TCRdb copy retains only in-frame clones and omits some. Among under 20,000 clones, about four fifths were seen once, and the ten largest hold 14%. V was pared by 3 bases and J by 1 base, with 12 bases between. The CDR3 has 16 amino acids. Germline V gene sequence: CDR1 SGHVS, CDR2 FQNEAQ. Whole-study findings and limits: Close to half of all spike-specific TCRs reportedly target regions of the variants that are unmutated. Donors skewed white British and female; clonal diversity was possibly underestimated. Following two doses of AZD1222, Spike-specific TCR breadth and depth rose.

This clone was recorded a few times. Its antigen is as yet unknown. Some second doses came at about 4 weeks and others at about 12 weeks; these were pooled. J is TRBJ1-4 and V is TRBV7-8; possible D gene TRBD1, 5 bases. The sequence was obtained from an adult who received the AZD1222 COVID-19 vaccine. Here the sequenced sample was peripheral blood, taken 28 days after the second AZD1222 dose. DNA of the CDR3: TGTGCCAGCAGCTTCGGGGAGCAGGGAACTAATGAAAAACTGTTTTTT. Its protein is CASSFGEQGTNEKLFF.